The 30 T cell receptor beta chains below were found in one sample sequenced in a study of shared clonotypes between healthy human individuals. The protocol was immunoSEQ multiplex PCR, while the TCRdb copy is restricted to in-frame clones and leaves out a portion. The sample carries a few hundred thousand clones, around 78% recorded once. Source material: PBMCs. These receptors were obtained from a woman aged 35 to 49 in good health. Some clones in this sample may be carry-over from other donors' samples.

The CDR3 coding sequence is TGTGCCAGCAGTGAGGGACTAGCGGGCTCCGAGCAGTACTTC. It translates to CASSEGLAGSEQYF. The chain employs TRBV2 and TRBJ2-7, with 12 bases identical to TRBD2. Germline CDR1 reads SNHLY; CDR2 reads FYNNEI. Germline trimming cut 3 bases from V and 6 bases from J; bases unmatched to any gene: 3. The CDR3 runs 14 residues. Complete variable domain (other parts from reference TRBV2 and TRBJ2-7): EPEVTQTPSHQVTQMGQEVILRCVPISNHLYFYWYRQILGQKVEFLVSFYNNEISEKSEIFDDQFSVERPDGSNFTLKIRSTKLEDSAMYFCASSEGLAGSEQYFGPGTRLTVT.

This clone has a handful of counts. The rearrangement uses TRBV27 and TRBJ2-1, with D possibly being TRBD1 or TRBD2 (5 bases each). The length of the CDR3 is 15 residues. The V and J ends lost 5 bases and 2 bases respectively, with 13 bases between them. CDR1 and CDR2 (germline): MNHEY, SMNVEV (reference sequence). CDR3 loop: CASSSRDLPYNEQFF. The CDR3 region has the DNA TGTGCCAGCAGTAGCCGGGACCTCCCCTACAATGAGCAGTTCTTC.

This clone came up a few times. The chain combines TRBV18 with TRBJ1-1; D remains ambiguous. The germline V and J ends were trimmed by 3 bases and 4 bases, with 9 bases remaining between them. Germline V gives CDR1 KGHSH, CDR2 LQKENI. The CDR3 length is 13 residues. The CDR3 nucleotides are TGTGCCAGCTCACCCGGGGAGGGCACTGAAGCTTTCTTT. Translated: CASSPGEGTEAFF.

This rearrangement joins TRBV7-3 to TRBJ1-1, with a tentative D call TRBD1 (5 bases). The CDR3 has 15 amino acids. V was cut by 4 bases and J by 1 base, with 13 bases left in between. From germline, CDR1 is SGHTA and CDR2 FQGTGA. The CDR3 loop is CASSSGPGRNTEAFF. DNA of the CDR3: TGTGCCAGCAGCTCGGGGCCCGGCAGGAACACTGAAGCTTTCTTT.

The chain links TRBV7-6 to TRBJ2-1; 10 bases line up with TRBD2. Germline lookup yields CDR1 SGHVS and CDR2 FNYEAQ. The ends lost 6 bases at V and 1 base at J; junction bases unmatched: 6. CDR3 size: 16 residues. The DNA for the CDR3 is TGTGCCAGCAGTAGGACTAGCGGATTATCCTACAATGAGCAGTTCTTC. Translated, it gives CASSRTSGLSYNEQFF.

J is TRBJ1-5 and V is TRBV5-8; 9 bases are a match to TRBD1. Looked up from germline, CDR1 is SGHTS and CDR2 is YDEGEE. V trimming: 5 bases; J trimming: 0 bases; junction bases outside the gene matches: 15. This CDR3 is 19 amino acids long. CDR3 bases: TGTGCCAGCAGTTATACCGGGACAGGGAATGCGGCTAGCAATCAGCCCCAGCATTTT. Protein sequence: CASSYTGTGNAASNQPQHF.

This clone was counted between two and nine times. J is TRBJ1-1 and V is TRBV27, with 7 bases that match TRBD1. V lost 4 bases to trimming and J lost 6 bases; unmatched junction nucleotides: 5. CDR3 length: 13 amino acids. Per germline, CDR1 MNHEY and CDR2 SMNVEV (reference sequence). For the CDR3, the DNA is TGTGCCAGCAGTTGGAGACAGGGCCCTGAAGCTTTCTTT. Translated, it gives CASSWRQGPEAFF.

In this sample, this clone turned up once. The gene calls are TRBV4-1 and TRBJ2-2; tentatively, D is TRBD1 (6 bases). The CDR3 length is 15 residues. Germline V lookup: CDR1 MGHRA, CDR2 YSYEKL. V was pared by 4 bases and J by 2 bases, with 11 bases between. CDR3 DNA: TGCGCCAGCAGCCCCCTGACAGGCAACACCGGGGAGCTGTTTTTT. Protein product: CASSPLTGNTGELFF.

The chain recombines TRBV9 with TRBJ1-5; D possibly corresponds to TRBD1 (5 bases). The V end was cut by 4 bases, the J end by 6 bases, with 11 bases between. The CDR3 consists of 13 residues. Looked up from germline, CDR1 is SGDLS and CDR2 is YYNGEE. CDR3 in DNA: TGTGCCAGCAGCCGAGACCAGGGTCAGCCCCAGCATTTT. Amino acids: CASSRDQGQPQHF.

CDR3 loop: CASSPASGLVYNEQFF. The CDR3 coding sequence is TGTGCCAGCAGCCCCGCTAGCGGTTTGGTCTACAATGAGCAGTTCTTC. The chain recombines TRBV7-3 with TRBJ2-1; 7 positions agree with TRBD2. Germline loops: CDR1 SGHTA, CDR2 FQGTGA. The length of the CDR3 is 16 residues. V trimming: 5 bases; J trimming: 3 bases; junction bases outside the gene matches: 10.

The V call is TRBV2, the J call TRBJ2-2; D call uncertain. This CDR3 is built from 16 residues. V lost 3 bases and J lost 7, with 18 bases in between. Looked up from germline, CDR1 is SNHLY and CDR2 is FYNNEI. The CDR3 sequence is CASSDASSIQHGELFF. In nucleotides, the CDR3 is TGTGCCAGCAGTGATGCGAGCAGCATACAACACGGGGAGCTGTTTTTT.

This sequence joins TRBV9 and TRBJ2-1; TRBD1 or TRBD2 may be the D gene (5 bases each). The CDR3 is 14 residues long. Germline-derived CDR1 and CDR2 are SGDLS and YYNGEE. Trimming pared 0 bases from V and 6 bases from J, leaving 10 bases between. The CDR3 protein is CASSVDGGSNEQFF. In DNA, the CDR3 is TGTGCCAGCAGCGTAGATGGGGGTAGCAATGAGCAGTTCTTC.

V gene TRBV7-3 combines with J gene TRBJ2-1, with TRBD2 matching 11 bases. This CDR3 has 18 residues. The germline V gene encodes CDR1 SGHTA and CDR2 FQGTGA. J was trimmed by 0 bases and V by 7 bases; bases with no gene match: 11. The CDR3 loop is CASTLAGGHYSSYNEQFF. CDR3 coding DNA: TGTGCCAGCACCCTAGCGGGAGGCCACTATAGCTCCTACAATGAGCAGTTCTTC. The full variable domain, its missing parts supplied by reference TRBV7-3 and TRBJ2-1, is GAGVSQTPSNKVTEKGKYVELRCDPISGHTALYWYRQSLGQGPEFLIYFQGTGAADDSGLPNDRFFAVRPEGSVSTLKIQRTERGDSAVYLCASTLAGGHYSSYNEQFFGPGTRLTVL.

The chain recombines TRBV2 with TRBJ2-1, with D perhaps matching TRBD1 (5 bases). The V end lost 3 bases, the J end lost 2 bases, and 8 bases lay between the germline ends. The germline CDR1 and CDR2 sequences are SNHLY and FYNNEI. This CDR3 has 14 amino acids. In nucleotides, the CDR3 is TGTGCCAGCAGTGATGAAGGGGCCTACAATGAGCAGTTCTTC. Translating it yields CASSDEGAYNEQFF.

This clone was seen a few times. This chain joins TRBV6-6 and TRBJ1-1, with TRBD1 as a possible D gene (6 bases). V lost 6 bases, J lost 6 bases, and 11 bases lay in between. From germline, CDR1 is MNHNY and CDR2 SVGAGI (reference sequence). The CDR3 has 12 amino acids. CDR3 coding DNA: TGTGCCAGCAGACTACAGGGTTCTGAAGCTTTCTTT. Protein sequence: CASRLQGSEAFF.

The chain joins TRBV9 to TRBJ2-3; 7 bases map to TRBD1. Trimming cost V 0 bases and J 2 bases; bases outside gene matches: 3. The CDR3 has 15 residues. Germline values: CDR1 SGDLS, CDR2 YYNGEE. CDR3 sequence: CASSVVQGDTDTQYF. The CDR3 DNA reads TGTGCCAGCAGCGTAGTCCAGGGGGACACAGATACGCAGTATTTT.

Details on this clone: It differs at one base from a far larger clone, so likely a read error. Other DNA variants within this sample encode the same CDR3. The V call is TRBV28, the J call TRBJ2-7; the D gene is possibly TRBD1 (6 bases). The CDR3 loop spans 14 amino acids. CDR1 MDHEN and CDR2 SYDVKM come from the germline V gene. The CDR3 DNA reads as TGTGCCAGCACCCAAGGGGGAACTCCTTACGAGCAGTACTTT. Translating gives CASTQGGTPYEQYF.

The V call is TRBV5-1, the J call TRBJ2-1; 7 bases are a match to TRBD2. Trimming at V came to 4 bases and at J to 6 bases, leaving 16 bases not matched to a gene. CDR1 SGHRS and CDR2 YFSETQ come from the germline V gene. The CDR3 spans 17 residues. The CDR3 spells CASSLRGGGGPSNEQFF. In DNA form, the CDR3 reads TGCGCCAGCAGCCTAAGGGGTGGCGGGGGTCCTTCCAATGAGCAGTTCTTC.

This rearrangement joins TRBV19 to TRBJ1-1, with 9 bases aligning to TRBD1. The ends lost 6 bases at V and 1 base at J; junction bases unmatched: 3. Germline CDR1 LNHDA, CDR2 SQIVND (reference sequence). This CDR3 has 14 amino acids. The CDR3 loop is CASSWDRANTEAFF. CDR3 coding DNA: TGTGCCAGTAGCTGGGACAGGGCGAACACTGAAGCTTTCTTT. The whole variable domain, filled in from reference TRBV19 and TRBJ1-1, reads DGGITQSPKYLFRKEGQNVTLSCEQNLNHDAMYWYRQDPGQGLRLIYYSQIVNDFQKGDIAEGYSVSREKKESFPLTVTSAQKNPTAFYLCASSWDRANTEAFFGQGTRLTVV.

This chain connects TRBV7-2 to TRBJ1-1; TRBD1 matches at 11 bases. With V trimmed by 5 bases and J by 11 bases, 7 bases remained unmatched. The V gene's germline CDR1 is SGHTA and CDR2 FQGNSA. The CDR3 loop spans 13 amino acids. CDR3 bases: TGTGCCAGCAGCAACGGACAGGGGGCTGGTGCTTTCTTT. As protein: CASSNGQGAGAFF.

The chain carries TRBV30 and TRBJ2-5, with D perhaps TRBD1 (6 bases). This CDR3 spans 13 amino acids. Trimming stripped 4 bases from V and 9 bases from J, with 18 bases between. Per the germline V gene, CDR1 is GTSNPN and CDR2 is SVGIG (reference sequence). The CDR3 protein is CAWIHSDQGPQYF. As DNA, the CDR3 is TGTGCCTGGATCCACAGCGACCAGGGGCCCCAGTACTTC.

In DNA form, the CDR3 reads TGTGCCAGCAGTGAAGGAGGGAGGGGAGTTGTAGGAGAGACCCAGTACTTC. Its translation: CASSEGGRGVVGETQYF. The J gene is TRBJ2-5, the V gene TRBV6-1, with 7 bases lining up with TRBD2. This CDR3 is 17 amino acids long. Germline V lookup: CDR1 MNHNS, CDR2 SASEGT. The V gene end was trimmed by 1 base and the J gene end by 4 bases; junction bases not matched to a gene: 12.

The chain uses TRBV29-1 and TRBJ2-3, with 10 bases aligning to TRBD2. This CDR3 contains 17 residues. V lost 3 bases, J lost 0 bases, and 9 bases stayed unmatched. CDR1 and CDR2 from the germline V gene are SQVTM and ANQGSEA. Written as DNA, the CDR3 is TGCAGCGTTGAGCGTTCTAAGGGACTAGCGAGCACAGATACGCAGTATTTT. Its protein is CSVERSKGLASTDTQYF.

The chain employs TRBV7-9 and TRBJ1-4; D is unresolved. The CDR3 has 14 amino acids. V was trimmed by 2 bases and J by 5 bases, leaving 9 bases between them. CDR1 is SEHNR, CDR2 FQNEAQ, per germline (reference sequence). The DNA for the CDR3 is TGTGCCAGCAGCTTAAATTGGTCGAATGAAAAACTGTTTTTT. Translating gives CASSLNWSNEKLFF.

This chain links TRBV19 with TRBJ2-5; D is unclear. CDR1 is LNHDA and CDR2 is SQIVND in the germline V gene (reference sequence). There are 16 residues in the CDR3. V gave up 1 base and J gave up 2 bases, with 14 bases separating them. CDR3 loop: CASSIGGPEPQETQYF. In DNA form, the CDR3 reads TGTGCCAGTAGTATAGGTGGCCCCGAGCCTCAAGAGACCCAGTACTTC.

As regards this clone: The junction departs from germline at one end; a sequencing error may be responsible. The CDR3 spells CASSPGTFISF. In DNA, the CDR3 is TGTGCCAGCAGTCCGGGGACCTTTATATCCTTC. The chain combines TRBV28 with TRBJ2-7; tentatively, D is TRBD1 or TRBD2 (5 bases each). Germline CDR1 is MDHEN and CDR2 is SYDVKM. The CDR3 runs to 11 residues.

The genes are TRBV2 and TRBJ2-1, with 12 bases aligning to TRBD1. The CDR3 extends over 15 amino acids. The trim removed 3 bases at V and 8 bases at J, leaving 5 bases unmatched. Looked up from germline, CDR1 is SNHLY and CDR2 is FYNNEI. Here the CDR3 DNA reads TGTGCCAGCAGTGAGTGGGACAGGGGGCCCGATGAGCAGTTCTTC. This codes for CASSEWDRGPDEQFF.

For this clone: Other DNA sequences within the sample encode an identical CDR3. The CDR3 DNA sequence: TGTGCCAGCAGTACCCCGGGGACAGGGGGGATTAATGAGCAGTTCTTC. It translates to CASSTPGTGGINEQFF. The chain carries TRBV28 and TRBJ2-1; TRBD1 agrees at 11 bases. This CDR3 has 16 residues. Losses at the gene ends were 5 bases for V and 7 bases for J; bases not matched to a gene: 10. Germline CDR1 and CDR2: MDHEN and SYDVKM.

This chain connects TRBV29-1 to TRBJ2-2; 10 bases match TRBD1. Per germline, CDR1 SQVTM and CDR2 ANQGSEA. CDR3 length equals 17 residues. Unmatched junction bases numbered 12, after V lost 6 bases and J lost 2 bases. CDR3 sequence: CSVSGPGTGDNTGELFF. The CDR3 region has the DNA TGCAGCGTGTCCGGTCCCGGGACAGGGGACAACACCGGGGAGCTGTTTTTT.

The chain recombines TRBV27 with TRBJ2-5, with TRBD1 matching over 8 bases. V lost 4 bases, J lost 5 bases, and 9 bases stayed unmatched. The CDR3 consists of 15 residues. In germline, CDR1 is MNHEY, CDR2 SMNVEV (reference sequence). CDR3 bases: TGTGCCAGCAGTTCGAGACAGGGGCTAGGGGAGACCCAGTACTTC. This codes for CASSSRQGLGETQYF.